This TCR beta chain derives from a study of cytomegalovirus exposure and HLA in healthy donors. The PCR employed 60 Vbeta primers together with 13 Jbeta primers. Method: immunoSEQ multiplex PCR; TCRdb's copy keeps in-frame clones and lacks some. The specimen's table records 150,000 or so clones. The source material was PBMCs. The sequence came from a young man in good health and CMV-seronegative.

The CDR3, as DNA: TGTGCCAGCAGTTATAATTCGGGGTGGCCGGGGGAGACCCAGTACTTC. As protein: CASSYNSGWPGETQYF. The rearrangement uses TRBV6-5 and TRBJ2-5; D possibly corresponds to TRBD2 (5 bases). CDR3 length equals 16 residues. Germline lookup yields CDR1 MNHEY and CDR2 SVGAGI. Trimming left V 3 bases short and J 5 bases short, with 19 bases between.